This record covers a single T cell receptor beta chain. What it recognizes is unknown. One junction end does not reproduce the germline sequence, and a read error may be involved. The CDR3 spans 15 residues. Per germline, CDR1 ENHRY and CDR2 SYGVKD. These data originate in a study of molecular identifiers for immune sequencing clone quantification. Study results and caveats: Clones above 20 RNA copies contained over 98% of effector molecules and under 1% of naive molecules.

Both previously described methods and listed TCR primers were employed to make bulk TCR libraries. Using its own MiXCR run on the PCR reads, TCRdb lists one record per CDR3 protein. The sample lists nearly 650,000 distinct CDR3 sequences, about 25% seen once, with about 0.8% in the top ten. Naive CD8 library inputs spanned about 19,000 to 1,000,000 sorted cells and 10%, 30% or 50% RNA. Naive CD8 T cells, phenotype CD8+CD4-CCR7+CD45RA+, were sorted. The TCR sequence derives from a human donor in good health. Some libraries in this study had Jurkat cell RNA spiked in. The chain has TRBV10-3 and TRBJ1-4; 10 positions agree with TRBD1. Sequenced material: naive CD8+ T cells from blood, with Jurkat cell RNA spiked in. Subset noted: FACS-sorted CD8+CD4-CCR7+CD45RA+ naive T cells. As DNA, the CDR3 is TGTGCCATCAGAGACCCGGGACAGGGGAATGAAAAACTGATTTTT. Its protein product is CAIRDPGQGNEKLIF.